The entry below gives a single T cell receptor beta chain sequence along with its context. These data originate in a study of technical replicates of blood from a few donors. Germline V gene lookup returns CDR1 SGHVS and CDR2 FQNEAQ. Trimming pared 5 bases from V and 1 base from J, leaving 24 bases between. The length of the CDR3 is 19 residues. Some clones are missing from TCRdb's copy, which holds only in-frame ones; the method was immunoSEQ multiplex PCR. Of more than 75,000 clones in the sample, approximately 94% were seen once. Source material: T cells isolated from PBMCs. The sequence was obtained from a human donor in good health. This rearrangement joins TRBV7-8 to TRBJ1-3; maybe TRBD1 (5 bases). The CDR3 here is CASSNLAGLPRRSGNTIYF. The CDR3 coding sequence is TGTGCCAGCAGCAACCTAGCGGGACTGCCGCGAAGGTCTGGAAACACCATATATTTT.